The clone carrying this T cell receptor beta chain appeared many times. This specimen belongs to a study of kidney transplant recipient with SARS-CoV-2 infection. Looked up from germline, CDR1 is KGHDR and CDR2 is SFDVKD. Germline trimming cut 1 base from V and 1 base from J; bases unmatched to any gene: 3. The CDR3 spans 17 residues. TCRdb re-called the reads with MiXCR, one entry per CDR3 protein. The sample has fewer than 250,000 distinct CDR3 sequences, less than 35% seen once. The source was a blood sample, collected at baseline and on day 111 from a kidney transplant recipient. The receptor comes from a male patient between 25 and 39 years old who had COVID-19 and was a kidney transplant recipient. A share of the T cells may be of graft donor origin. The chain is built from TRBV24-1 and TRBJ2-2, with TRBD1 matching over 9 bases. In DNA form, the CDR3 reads TGTGCCACCAGTGATTTAGGGACAGGGAGGAACACCGGGGAGCTGTTTTTT. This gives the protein CATSDLGTGRNTGELFF.